The 18 T cell receptor beta chains below all came from one sample that was sequenced in a study of cytomegalovirus exposure and HLA in healthy donors. The primer mix had 60 Vbeta and 13 Jbeta primers. Profiled with immunoSEQ multiplex PCR; TCRdb holds only in-frame clones, not every one. Among around 76,000 clones listed, 78% were seen once. Sequencing was performed on PBMCs. The receptors come from a woman in her forties in good health and CMV-seropositive.

The chain couples TRBV5-6 to TRBJ1-5; 7 bases are a match to TRBD1. The trim removed 3 bases at V and 2 bases at J, leaving 8 bases unmatched. The V gene's germline CDR1 is SGHDT and CDR2 YYEEEE. The CDR3 sequence is 16 residues long. The CDR3 is CASSYRQGLGNQPQHF. CDR3 in DNA: TGTGCCAGCAGCTACCGACAGGGCCTAGGCAATCAGCCCCAGCATTTT.

The chain employs TRBV19 and TRBJ1-2, with 9 bases identical to TRBD1. Germline CDR1 and CDR2: LNHDA and SQIVND (reference sequence). This CDR3 is built from 14 residues. After removal of 5 bases from V and 4 bases from J, the junction contained 5 bases not matched to a gene. Here the CDR3 reads CASSLQGAGYGYTF. The CDR3 DNA is TGTGCCAGTAGTCTACAGGGGGCTGGCTATGGCTACACCTTC.

This sequence joins TRBV6-5 and TRBJ1-5; 9 nucleotides agree with TRBD1. J lost 2 bases, V lost 5 bases, and 4 bases had no gene match. This CDR3 region has 15 residues. In germline, CDR1 is MNHEY, CDR2 SVGAGI. CDR3 bases: TGTGCCAGCAGTATTGACAGGGGGGGCAATCAGCCCCAGCATTTT. Residues: CASSIDRGGNQPQHF.

The chain is built from TRBV7-9 and TRBJ2-5; 8 bases match TRBD2. The better agreement between TRBJ2-7 and the DNA end casts doubt on the J call. Germline CDR1 is SEHNR and CDR2 is FQNEAQ (reference sequence). The CDR3 spans 17 residues. The CDR3 nucleotides read TGTGCCAGCAGCCTACCCCCTCGGGGGGGAGGACCCTACGAGCAGTACTTC. Its protein is CASSLPPRGGGPYEQYF.

The chain combines TRBV2 with TRBJ1-5, with 7 bases aligning to TRBD1. Trimming took 6 bases from V and 2 from J; bases not matched to a gene: 4. Looked up from germline, CDR1 is SNHLY and CDR2 is FYNNEI. The CDR3 runs 14 residues. CDR3 bases: TGTGCCAGCAGCCGGGACAGCCGCAATCAGCCCCAGCATTTT. Encoded protein: CASSRDSRNQPQHF.

The chain employs TRBV7-2 and TRBJ2-3; 12 bases fit TRBD2. V was clipped by 5 bases and J by 2 bases; unmatched bases: 5. The CDR3 contains 16 residues. Germline V lookup: CDR1 SGHTA, CDR2 FQGNSA. CDR3 bases: TGTGCCAGCAGCGCGCGGACTAGCGGGACCACAGATACGCAGTATTTT. Residues: CASSARTSGTTDTQYF.

V is TRBV6-1 and J is TRBJ1-4, with D unclear. In germline, CDR1 is MNHNS, CDR2 SASEGT. Trimming stripped 0 bases from V and 6 bases from J, with 5 bases between. The CDR3 consists of 13 residues. In DNA form, the CDR3 reads TGTGCCAGCAGTGAAGCGGCCTATGAAAAACTGTTTTTT. This translates into CASSEAAYEKLFF.

This chain joins TRBV6-5 and TRBJ1-1; 10 bases match TRBD1. The germline CDR1 and CDR2 sequences are MNHEY and SVGAGI. The J segment lost 1 base and the V segment lost 6 bases, leaving 5 bases of the junction unmatched. The CDR3 has 15 residues. In DNA, the CDR3 is TGTGCCAGCAGCAGACAGGGGGCGCGGAACACTGAAGCTTTCTTT. Protein sequence: CASSRQGARNTEAFF.

J is TRBJ1-2 and V is TRBV4-3; no reliable D call. The CDR3 consists of 14 residues. Germline V CDR1 and CDR2: LGHNA, YSLEER. The V end was cut by 0 bases, the J end by 3 bases, with 8 bases between. The CDR3 reads CASSQDFGDYGYTF. The CDR3 nucleotides are TGCGCCAGCAGCCAAGATTTCGGGGACTATGGCTACACCTTC.

The genes are TRBV9 and TRBJ1-6, with TRBD1 identical over 7 bases. V lost 0 bases, J lost 7 bases, and 7 bases stayed unmatched. The length of the CDR3 is 16 residues. Per the germline V gene, CDR1 is SGDLS and CDR2 is YYNGEE. CDR3: CASSVGAGGRNSPLHF. The CDR3 DNA follows: TGTGCCAGCAGCGTAGGGGCAGGGGGGCGCAATTCACCCCTCCACTTT.

The V and J genes are TRBV25-1 and TRBJ2-2; 9 bases fit TRBD1. Unmatched junction bases numbered 5, after V lost 6 bases and J lost 6 bases. This CDR3 has 14 amino acids. The V gene's germline CDR1 is MGHDK and CDR2 SYGVNS. The CDR3 loop reads CASSPDRGSGELFF. In DNA, the CDR3 is TGTGCCAGCAGCCCTGACAGGGGGTCCGGGGAGCTGTTTTTT. The variable domain in full, with the rest retrieved from reference TRBV25-1 and TRBJ2-2, is EADIYQTPRYLVIGTGKKITLECSQTMGHDKMYWYQQDPGMELHLIHYSYGVNSTEKGDLSSESTVSRIRTEHFPLTLESARPSHTSQYLCASSPDRGSGELFFGEGSRLTVL.

This clone has more than one count but fewer than ten. The genes are TRBV6-5 and TRBJ2-1; D ambiguous. The germline gives CDR1 MNHEY, CDR2 SVGAGI. The CDR3 has 13 residues. Trimming took off 8 bases at V and 1 base at J, with 9 bases between the two ends. CDR3 amino acids: CASAGGSYNEQFF. The DNA of the CDR3 is TGTGCCAGCGCTGGCGGTTCCTACAATGAGCAGTTCTTC.

This clone was observed a handful of times. This rearrangement joins TRBV5-6 to TRBJ1-1, with 12 bases lining up with TRBD1. Germline assignment: CDR1 SGHDT and CDR2 YYEEEE. The CDR3 has 14 amino acids. Germline trimming cut 4 bases from V and 8 bases from J; bases unmatched to any gene: 6. CDR3 DNA sequence: TGTGCCAGCAGCCGAGGGACAGGGGGCGCGGAAGCTTTCTTT. It codes for CASSRGTGGAEAFF.

The chain uses TRBV7-2 and TRBJ1-5; D is possibly TRBD1 (5 bases). The CDR3 has 15 amino acids. Trimming removed 5 bases from V and 3 bases from J, with 14 bases in between. Germline V CDR1 and CDR2: SGHTA, FQGNSA. CDR3 DNA: TGTGCCAGCAGCGCGAAGACAGATTTCAATCAGCCCCAGCATTTT. Its protein product is CASSAKTDFNQPQHF.

The V gene is TRBV29-1, the J gene TRBJ1-1; TRBD1 is a possible D gene (5 bases). Trimming took 4 bases from V and 2 from J, leaving 11 bases between them. CDR3 size: 13 residues. Germline values: CDR1 SQVTM, CDR2 ANQGSEA. CDR3 bases: TGCAGCGTTGGCCGGCAGGGCAACACTGAAGCTTTCTTT. It codes for CSVGRQGNTEAFF.

The chain joins TRBV13 to TRBJ2-2, with 9 bases matching TRBD2. CDR1 is PRHDT, CDR2 FYEKMQ, per germline (reference sequence). The CDR3 has 15 residues. Trimming cost V 5 bases and J 4 bases; bases outside gene matches: 5. The CDR3 loop is CASSQGSGGTGELFF. CDR3 bases: TGTGCCAGCAGCCAGGGTAGCGGGGGCACCGGGGAGCTGTTTTTT.

In this sample, this clone turned up once. The chain couples TRBV7-9 to TRBJ2-5; 8 bases fit TRBD1. The J call may be incorrect, as the DNA end agrees better with TRBJ2-7. Germline lookup yields CDR1 SEHNR and CDR2 FQNEAQ (reference sequence). This CDR3 has 13 amino acids. The chain's CDR3 is CASSQTQGAEQYF. Here the CDR3 DNA reads TGTGCCAGCAGCCAAACCCAGGGGGCCGAGCAGTACTTC.

This rearrangement joins TRBV5-6 to TRBJ2-5, with a tentative D call TRBD1 (6 bases). The end of the DNA fits TRBJ2-7 better, so the J call may be wrong. This CDR3 contains 13 residues. Per the germline V gene, CDR1 is SGHDT and CDR2 is YYEEEE. CDR3 nucleotide sequence: TGTGCCAGCAGCCTGACAGGCCCCTACGAGCAGTACTTC. The encoded protein is CASSLTGPYEQYF.